The sequence of this T cell receptor beta chain was determined in a study of T-cell reconstitution after alpha-beta-depleted transplantation in children. Unique molecular identifiers were used in preparing the TCRbeta library. TCRdb re-called the PCR reads through MiXCR, storing one row per CDR3 protein. Among 250,000 to 300,000 distinct CDR3 sequences, over 7.5% were seen once, and the ten largest hold approximately 9.6%. Notes on the study in general: The main origin of T-cell counts and diversity one year after transplant was newly produced T cells.

This clonotype was detected only a few times. The antigen is undetermined. V was cut by 1 base and J by 0 bases, with 10 bases left in between. The CDR3 spans 15 residues. CDR1 is DFQATT, CDR2 SNEGSKA, per germline (reference sequence). The sample here was peripheral blood, taken 360 days after TCRalphabeta/CD19-depleted stem cell transplant. The TCR was taken from a female patient between 2 and 15 years old who had a stem cell transplant for Fanconi anemia, so the T cells may come from the graft donor. The gene calls are TRBV20-1 and TRBJ2-1; no reliable D call. CDR3 loop: CSARARGSSYNEQFF. The CDR3 nucleotides read TGCAGTGCTAGAGCGCGCGGAAGCTCCTACAATGAGCAGTTCTTC.